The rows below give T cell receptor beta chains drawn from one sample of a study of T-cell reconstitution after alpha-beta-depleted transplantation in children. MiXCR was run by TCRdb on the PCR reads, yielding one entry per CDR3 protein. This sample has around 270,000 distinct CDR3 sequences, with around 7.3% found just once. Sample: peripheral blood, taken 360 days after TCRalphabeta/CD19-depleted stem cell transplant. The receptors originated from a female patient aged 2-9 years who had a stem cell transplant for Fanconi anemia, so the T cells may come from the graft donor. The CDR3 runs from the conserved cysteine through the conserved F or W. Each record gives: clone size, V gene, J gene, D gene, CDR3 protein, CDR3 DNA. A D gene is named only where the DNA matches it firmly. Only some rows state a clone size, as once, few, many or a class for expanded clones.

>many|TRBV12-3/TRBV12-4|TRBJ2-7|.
CASSLTGSSYEQYF
TGTGCCAGCAGTTTAACAGGAAGCTCCTACGAGCAGTACTTC
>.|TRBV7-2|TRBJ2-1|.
CASSLGPGREQFF
TGTGCCAGCAGCTTAGGCCCGGGTCGTGAGCAGTTCTTC
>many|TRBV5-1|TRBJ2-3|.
CASSESLDTQYF
TGCGCCAGCAGCGAAAGCTTAGATACGCAGTATTTT
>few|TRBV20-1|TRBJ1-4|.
CSAPLWGREKLFF
TGCAGTGCTCCCTTGTGGGGGCGGGAAAAACTGTTTTTT
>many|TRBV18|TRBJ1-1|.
CASSPILGMNTEAFF
TGTGCCAGCTCCCCAATATTAGGAATGAACACTGAAGCTTTCTTT
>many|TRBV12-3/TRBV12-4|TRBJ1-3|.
CASSTGTLGNTIYF
TGTGCCAGCAGCACCGGGACCTTAGGAAACACCATATATTTT
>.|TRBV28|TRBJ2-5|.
CASMGRGAGETQYF
TGTGCCAGCATGGGCAGGGGCGCGGGGGAGACCCAGTACTTC
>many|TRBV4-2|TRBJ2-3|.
CASSQRAGMDTQYF
TGTGCCAGCAGCCAAAGGGCGGGGATGGATACGCAGTATTTT
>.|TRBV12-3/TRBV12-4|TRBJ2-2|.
CASSQFLVGGELFF
TGTGCCAGCAGCCAATTCTTAGTAGGCGGGGAGCTGTTTTTT
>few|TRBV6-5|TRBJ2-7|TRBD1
CASSYSPEGAYEQYF
TGTGCCAGCAGTTACAGTCCTGAGGGGGCTTACGAGCAGTACTTC
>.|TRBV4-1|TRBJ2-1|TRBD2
CASSQVLAGGSEFF
TGCGCCAGCAGCCAAGTTTTAGCGGGGGGGTCGGAGTTCTTC
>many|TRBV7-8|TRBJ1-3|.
CASSLALSGSGNTIYF
TGTGCCAGCAGCTTAGCGCTTTCAGGGTCTGGAAACACCATATATTTT
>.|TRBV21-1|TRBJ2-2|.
CASSKEKLLTGELFF
TGTGCCAGCAGCAAAGAAAAACTTCTCACCGGGGAGCTGTTTTTT
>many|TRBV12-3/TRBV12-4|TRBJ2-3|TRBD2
CASSSWTSGTDTQYF
TGTGCCAGCAGTTCCTGGACTAGCGGAACAGATACGCAGTATTTT
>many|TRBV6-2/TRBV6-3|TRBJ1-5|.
CASSYRNQPQHF
TGTGCCAGCAGCTACCGTAATCAGCCCCAGCATTTT
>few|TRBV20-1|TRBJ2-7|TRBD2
CSARGRTSVALSYEQYF
TGCAGTGCTAGAGGAAGGACTAGCGTAGCACTCTCCTACGAGCAGTACTTC
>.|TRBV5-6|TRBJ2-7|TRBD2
CASSPGLPPWEQYF
TGTGCCAGCAGCCCGGGACTACCACCGTGGGAGCAGTACTTC